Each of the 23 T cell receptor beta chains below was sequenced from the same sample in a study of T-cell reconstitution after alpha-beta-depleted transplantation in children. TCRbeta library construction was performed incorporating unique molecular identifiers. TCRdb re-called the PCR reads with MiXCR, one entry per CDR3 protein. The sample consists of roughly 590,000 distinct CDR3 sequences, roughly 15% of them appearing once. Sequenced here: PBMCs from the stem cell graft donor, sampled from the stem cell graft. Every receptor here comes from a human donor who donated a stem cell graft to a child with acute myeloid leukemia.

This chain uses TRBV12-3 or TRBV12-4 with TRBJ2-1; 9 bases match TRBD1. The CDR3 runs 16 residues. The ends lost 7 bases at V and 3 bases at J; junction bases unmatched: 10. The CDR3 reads CASTPGDRVFYNEQFF. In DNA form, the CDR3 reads TGTGCCAGCACCCCCGGGGACAGGGTGTTCTACAATGAGCAGTTCTTC.

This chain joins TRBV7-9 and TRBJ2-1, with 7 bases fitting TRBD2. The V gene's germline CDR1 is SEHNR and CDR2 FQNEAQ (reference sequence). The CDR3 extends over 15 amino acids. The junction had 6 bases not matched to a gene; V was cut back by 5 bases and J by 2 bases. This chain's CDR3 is CASSQGLGPYNEQFF. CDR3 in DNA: TGTGCCAGCAGCCAAGGACTAGGGCCCTACAATGAGCAGTTCTTC.

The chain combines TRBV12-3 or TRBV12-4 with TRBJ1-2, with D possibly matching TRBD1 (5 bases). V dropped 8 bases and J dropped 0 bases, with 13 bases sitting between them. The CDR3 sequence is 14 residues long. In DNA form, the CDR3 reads TGTGCCAGCCCGGCGGCAGGGCCTAACTATGGCTACACCTTC. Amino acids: CASPAAGPNYGYTF.

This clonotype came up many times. CDR3: CASSFVGSGELFF. CDR3 coding DNA: TGTGCCAGCAGTTTCGTAGGGAGCGGGGAGCTGTTTTTT. The V and J genes are TRBV12-3 or TRBV12-4 and TRBJ2-2; D perhaps matches TRBD2 (5 bases). The ends were cut back, 3 bases at V and 7 bases at J, with 9 bases in the middle. This CDR3 contains 13 residues.

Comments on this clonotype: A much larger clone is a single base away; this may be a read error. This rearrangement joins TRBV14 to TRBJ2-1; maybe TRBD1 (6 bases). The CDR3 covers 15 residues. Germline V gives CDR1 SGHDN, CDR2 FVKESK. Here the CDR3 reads CASSQTGSSYNEQLF. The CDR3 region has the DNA TGTGCCAGCAGCCAAACAGGGAGTTCCTACAATGAGCAGCTCTTC. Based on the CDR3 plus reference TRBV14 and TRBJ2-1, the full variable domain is EAGVTQFPSHSVIEKGQTVTLRCDPISGHDNLYWYRRVMGKEIKFLLHFVKESKQDESGMPNNRFLAERTGGTYSTLKVQPAELEDSGVYFCASSQTGSSYNEQLFGPGTRLTVL.

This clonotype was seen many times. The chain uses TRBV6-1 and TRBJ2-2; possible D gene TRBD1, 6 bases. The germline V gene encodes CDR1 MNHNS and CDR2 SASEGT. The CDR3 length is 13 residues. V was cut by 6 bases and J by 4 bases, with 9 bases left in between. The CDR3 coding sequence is TGTGCCAGCAGCCACAGGGTCACCGGGGAGCTGTTTTTT. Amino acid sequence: CASSHRVTGELFF.

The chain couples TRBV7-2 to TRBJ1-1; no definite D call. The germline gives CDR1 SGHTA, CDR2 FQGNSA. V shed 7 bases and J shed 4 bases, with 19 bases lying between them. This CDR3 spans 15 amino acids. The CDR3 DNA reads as TGTGCCAGCACCATCGGCCGGTGCTCGGGCACTGAAGCTTTCTTT. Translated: CASTIGRCSGTEAFF.

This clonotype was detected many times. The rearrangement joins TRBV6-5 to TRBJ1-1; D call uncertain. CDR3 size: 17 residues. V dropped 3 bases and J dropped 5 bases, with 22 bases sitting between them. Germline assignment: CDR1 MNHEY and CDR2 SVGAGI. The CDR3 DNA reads TGTGCCAGCAGTTATGAGAGATTCGAAATACCCATGACTGAAGCTTTCTTT. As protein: CASSYERFEIPMTEAFF.

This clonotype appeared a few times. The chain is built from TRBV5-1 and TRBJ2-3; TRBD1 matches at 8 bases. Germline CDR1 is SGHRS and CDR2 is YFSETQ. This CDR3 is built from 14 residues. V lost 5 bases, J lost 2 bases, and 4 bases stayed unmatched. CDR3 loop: CASRDREFTDTQYF. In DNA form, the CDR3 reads TGCGCCAGCAGGGACAGGGAATTCACAGATACGCAGTATTTT.

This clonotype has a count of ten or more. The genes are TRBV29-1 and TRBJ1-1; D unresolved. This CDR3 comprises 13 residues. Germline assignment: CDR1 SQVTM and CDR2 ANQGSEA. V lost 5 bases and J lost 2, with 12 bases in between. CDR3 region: CSVYREGNTEAFF. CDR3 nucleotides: TGCAGCGTTTATAGGGAGGGAAACACTGAAGCTTTCTTT.

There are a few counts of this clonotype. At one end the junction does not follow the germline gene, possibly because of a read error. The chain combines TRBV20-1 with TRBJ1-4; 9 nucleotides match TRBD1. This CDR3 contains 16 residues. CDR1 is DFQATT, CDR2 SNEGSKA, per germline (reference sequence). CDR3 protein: CCARDAGQGFNEKLFF. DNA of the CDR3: TGCTGTGCTAGAGATGCCGGACAGGGGTTTAATGAAAAACTGTTTTTT.

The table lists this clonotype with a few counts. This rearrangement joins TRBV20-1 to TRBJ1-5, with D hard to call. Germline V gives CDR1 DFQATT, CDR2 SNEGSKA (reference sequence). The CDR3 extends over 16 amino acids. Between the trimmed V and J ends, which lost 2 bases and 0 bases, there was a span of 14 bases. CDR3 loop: CSARTLGLNSNQPQHF. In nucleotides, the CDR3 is TGCAGTGCTAGAACTCTTGGACTTAATAGCAATCAGCCCCAGCATTTT.

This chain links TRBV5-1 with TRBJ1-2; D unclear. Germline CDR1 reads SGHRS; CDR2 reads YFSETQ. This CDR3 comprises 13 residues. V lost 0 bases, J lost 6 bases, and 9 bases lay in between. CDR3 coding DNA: TGCGCCAGCAGCTTGGTCTCCCGTAATGGCTACACCTTC. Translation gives CASSLVSRNGYTF.

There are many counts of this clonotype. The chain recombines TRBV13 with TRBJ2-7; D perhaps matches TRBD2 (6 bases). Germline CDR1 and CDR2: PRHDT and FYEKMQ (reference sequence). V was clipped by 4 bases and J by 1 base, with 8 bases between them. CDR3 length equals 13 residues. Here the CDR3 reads CASSSRGSYEQYV. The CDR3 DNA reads TGTGCCAGCAGCTCCCGGGGGTCCTACGAGCAGTACGTC.

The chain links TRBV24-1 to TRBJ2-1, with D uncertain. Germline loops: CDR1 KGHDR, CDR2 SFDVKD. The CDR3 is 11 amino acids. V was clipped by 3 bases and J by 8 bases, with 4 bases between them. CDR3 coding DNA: TGTGCCACCAGTGATGACTATGAGCAGTTCTTC. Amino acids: CATSDDYEQFF.

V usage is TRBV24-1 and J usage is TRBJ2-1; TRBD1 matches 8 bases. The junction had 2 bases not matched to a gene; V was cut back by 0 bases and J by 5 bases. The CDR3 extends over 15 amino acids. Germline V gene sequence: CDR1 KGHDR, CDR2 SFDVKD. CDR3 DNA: TGTGCCACCAGTGATTTGGGGGACAGGCACAATGAGCAGTTCTTC. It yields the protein CATSDLGDRHNEQFF.

The CDR3, as DNA: TGTGCCAGCAGCTTAGGTCTCCGTCACCAAGAGACCCAGTACTTC. Translating it yields CASSLGLRHQETQYF. This sequence joins TRBV7-2 and TRBJ2-5; the D is unclear. The germline V and J ends were trimmed by 1 base and 0 bases, with 9 bases remaining between them. Germline V gene lookup returns CDR1 SGHTA and CDR2 FQGNSA. The CDR3 is made up of 15 amino acids.

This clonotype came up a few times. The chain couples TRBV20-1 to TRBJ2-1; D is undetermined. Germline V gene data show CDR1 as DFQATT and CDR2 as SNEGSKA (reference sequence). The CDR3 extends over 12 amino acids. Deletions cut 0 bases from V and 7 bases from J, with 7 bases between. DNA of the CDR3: TGCAGTGCTAGAGATCTCGGTAATGAGCAGTTCTTC. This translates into CSARDLGNEQFF.

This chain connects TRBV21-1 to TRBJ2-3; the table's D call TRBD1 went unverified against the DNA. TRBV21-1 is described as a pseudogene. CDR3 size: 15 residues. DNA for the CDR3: TGTGCCAGGCCTCAGCGGCGGGGGAGCACAGATACGCAGTATTTT. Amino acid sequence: CARPQRRGSTDTQYF.

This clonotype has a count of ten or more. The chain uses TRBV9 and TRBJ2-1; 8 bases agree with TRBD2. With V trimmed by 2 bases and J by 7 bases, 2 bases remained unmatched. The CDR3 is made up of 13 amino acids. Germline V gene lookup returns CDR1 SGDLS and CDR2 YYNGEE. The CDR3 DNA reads TGTGCCAGCAGCGTCGGGGGGGCAAATGAGCAGTTCTTC. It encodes CASSVGGANEQFF.

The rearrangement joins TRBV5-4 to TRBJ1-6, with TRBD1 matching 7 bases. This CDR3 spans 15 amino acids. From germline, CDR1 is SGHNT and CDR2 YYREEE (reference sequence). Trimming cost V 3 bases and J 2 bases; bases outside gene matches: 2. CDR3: CASSWDSTYNSPLHF. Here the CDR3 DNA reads TGTGCCAGCAGCTGGGACAGCACCTATAATTCACCCCTCCACTTT.

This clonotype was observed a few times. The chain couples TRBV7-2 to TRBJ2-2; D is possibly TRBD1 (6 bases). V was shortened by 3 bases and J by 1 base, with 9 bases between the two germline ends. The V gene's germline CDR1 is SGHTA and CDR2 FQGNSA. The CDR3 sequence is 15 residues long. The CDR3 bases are TGTGCCAGCAGCTTTGGGGGCCTGAACACCGGGGAGCTGTTTTTT. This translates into CASSFGGLNTGELFF.

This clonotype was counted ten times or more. The CDR3 DNA sequence: TGTGCCAGCAGTTCCCTACCCGGGACGGAGGGAGGGACCCAGTACTTC. The encoded protein is CASSSLPGTEGGTQYF. The chain recombines TRBV6-5 with TRBJ2-5, with a possible D match to TRBD2 (6 bases). Germline CDR1 MNHEY, CDR2 SVGAGI. The CDR3 length is 16 residues. Trimming took 4 bases from V and 7 from J, leaving 22 bases between them.